Listed here are 24 T cell receptor beta chains from one sample, sequenced in a study of CD8+CD57+ T cells in acquired aplastic anemia. TCR beta VDJ combinations and CDR3 sequences were profiled from genomic DNA. TCRdb itself ran the reads through MiXCR, one entry per CDR3 protein. The data hold about 210,000 distinct CDR3 sequences, with 30% to 40% observed a single time. The sample taken for sequencing was sorted CD4+, CD8+, or CD8+CD57+ T cells (not recorded which) from PBMCs. The receptors were gathered from a human donor in good health, serving as a control.

This clonotype came up many times. V gene TRBV9 combines with J gene TRBJ2-3; D possibly uses TRBD1 or TRBD2 (5 bases each). The CDR3 totals 16 residues. With 0 bases removed from V and 4 bases from J, the gap between germline ends came to 15 bases. In germline, CDR1 is SGDLS, CDR2 YYNGEE. CDR3 in amino acids: CASSVGDGSAADTQYF. The CDR3 bases are TGTGCCAGCAGCGTAGGGGACGGTAGTGCAGCAGATACGCAGTATTTT.

This clonotype has ten or more counts. The CDR3 DNA follows: TGTGCCAGCAGCCTCTTCCGGGAGTCCGCTGGCTACACCTTC. Its protein product is CASSLFRESAGYTF. The chain is built from TRBV7-2 and TRBJ1-2; D remains unclear. Germline loops: CDR1 SGHTA, CDR2 FQGNSA. Trimming cost V 5 bases and J 7 bases, with 17 bases left between them. This CDR3 is built from 14 residues. Supplemented by reference TRBV7-2 and TRBJ1-2, the full variable domain reads GAGVSQSPSNKVTEKGKDVELRCDPISGHTALYWYRQSLGQGLEFLIYFQGNSAPDKSGLPSDRFSAERTGGSVSTLTIQRTQQEDSAVYLCASSLFRESAGYTFGSGTRLTVV.

This clonotype was counted at least ten times. The genes are TRBV19 and TRBJ2-7; D call uncertain. V was clipped by 1 base and J by 6 bases, with 16 bases between them. This CDR3 region has 15 residues. The germline V gene encodes CDR1 LNHDA and CDR2 SQIVND (reference sequence). CDR3: CASSIVGTSPPEQYF. CDR3 DNA sequence: TGTGCCAGTAGTATAGTCGGCACCAGCCCCCCCGAGCAGTACTTC. Together with reference TRBV19 and TRBJ2-7, the CDR3 gives the full variable domain: DGGITQSPKYLFRKEGQNVTLSCEQNLNHDAMYWYRQDPGQGLRLIYYSQIVNDFQKGDIAEGYSVSREKKESFPLTVTSAQKNPTAFYLCASSIVGTSPPEQYFGPGTRLTVT.

This clonotype was detected many times. The V gene is TRBV20-1, the J gene TRBJ1-1; TRBD1 aligns across 8 bases. The CDR3 is 13 residues long. CDR1 and CDR2 from the germline V gene are DFQATT and SNEGSKA (reference sequence). The V gene end was trimmed by 2 bases and the J gene end by 2 bases; junction bases not matched to a gene: 1. In nucleotides, the CDR3 is TGCAGTGCTAGACCAGGGGGCAACACTGAAGCTTTCTTT. Translated: CSARPGGNTEAFF.

This clonotype was seen once. A read error may be the cause here, since a much bigger clone is one base away. The chain uses TRBV5-1 and TRBJ1-1; D possibly corresponds to TRBD1 (5 bases). CDR1 is SGHRS, CDR2 YFSETQ, per germline. The CDR3 is made up of 15 amino acids. The DNA for the CDR3 is TGCGCCAGCAGCTTGGCCCGGGACGAGAGGACTGGAGCTTTCTTT. Translating it yields CASSLARDERTGAFF.

This clonotype was detected only a few times. This chain connects TRBV20-1 to TRBJ1-2, with D possibly being TRBD1 (5 bases). Per germline, CDR1 DFQATT and CDR2 SNEGSKA (reference sequence). This CDR3 spans 15 amino acids. Trimming shortened V by 3 bases and J by 7 bases, and 21 bases separated the two germline ends. The CDR3 sequence is CSARPTRRIQGGYTF. DNA for the CDR3: TGCAGTGCTAGGCCTACGAGGAGGATTCAGGGTGGCTACACCTTC.

This chain joins TRBV11-2 and TRBJ2-5; 7 bases map to TRBD1. Germline CDR1 and CDR2: SGHAT and FQNNGV. Trimming took 5 bases from V and 5 from J; bases not matched to a gene: 17. The CDR3 is 17 amino acids. The CDR3 loop reads CASSPIRDRRWFETQYF. Here the CDR3 DNA reads TGTGCCAGCAGCCCGATCCGGGACAGAAGGTGGTTCGAGACCCAGTACTTC.

Ten or more counts support this clonotype. The chain carries TRBV15 and TRBJ2-2; no reliable D call. The CDR3 runs 15 residues. Germline V lookup: CDR1 LNHNV, CDR2 YYDKDF (reference sequence). V shed 4 bases and J shed 1 base, with 10 bases lying between them. CDR3 bases: TGTGCCACCAGCAAGGTCAGCGTGAACACCGGGGAGCTGTTTTTT. Its protein product is CATSKVSVNTGELFF.

The CDR3 nucleotides read TGCGCCAGCAGCACGGACGGCAGCAACACTGAAGCTTTCTTT. Translated: CASSTDGSNTEAFF. This rearrangement joins TRBV5-1 to TRBJ1-1; D not certain. The germline CDR1 and CDR2 sequences are SGHRS and YFSETQ. With 4 bases removed from V and 2 bases from J, the gap between germline ends came to 12 bases. This CDR3 is 14 amino acids long.

There are many counts of this clonotype. The chain carries TRBV7-9 and TRBJ1-5, with 7 bases matching TRBD1. V dropped 5 bases and J dropped 5; count of bases not matched to a gene: 21. Germline CDR1 is SEHNR and CDR2 is FQNEAQ (reference sequence). The CDR3 length is 19 residues. Here the CDR3 reads CASSPSGVRGAPHHQPQHF. CDR3 bases: TGTGCCAGCAGCCCTAGCGGCGTCAGGGGGGCACCTCATCATCAGCCCCAGCATTTT.

In its sample, this clonotype was seen a few times. V and J are TRBV11-3 and TRBJ2-1; perhaps TRBD1 as D (7 bases). Germline values: CDR1 SGHNT, CDR2 YENEEA. The CDR3 covers 15 residues. V was clipped by 0 bases and J by 6 bases, with 12 bases between them. The DNA of the CDR3 is TGTGCCAGCAGCTTAGATGCAGGGGGGATCAATGAGCAGTTCTTC. Amino acid sequence: CASSLDAGGINEQFF.

This clonotype has a count of ten or more. The chain recombines TRBV12-3 or TRBV12-4 with TRBJ1-1; TRBD1 might be the D (5 bases). The CDR3 sequence is 14 residues long. V lost 5 bases and J 4 bases, leaving 14 bases between the germline ends. CDR3 amino acids: CASSPDSLITEAFF. Written as DNA, the CDR3 is TGTGCCAGCAGTCCCGACAGTCTCATCACTGAAGCTTTCTTT.

The chain couples TRBV29-1 to TRBJ1-1; D is uncertain. The CDR3 sequence is 16 residues long. CDR1 and CDR2 from the germline V gene are SQVTM and ANQGSEA. The V end was cut by 5 bases, the J end by 0 bases, with 19 bases between. CDR3 in amino acids: CSVLGAGWGMNTEAFF. The CDR3 DNA reads TGCAGCGTTCTGGGAGCAGGCTGGGGTATGAACACTGAAGCTTTCTTT.

This chain joins TRBV5-1 and TRBJ2-7; 11 nucleotides agree with TRBD1. CDR1 SGHRS and CDR2 YFSETQ come from the germline V gene. The CDR3 runs to 13 residues. Unmatched junction bases numbered 3, after V lost 4 bases and J lost 6 bases. The CDR3 DNA reads as TGCGCCAGCAGCGCGGGACAGGGGGGCGAGCAGTACTTC. As protein: CASSAGQGGEQYF.

This clonotype was recorded at least ten times. This chain joins TRBV10-3 and TRBJ1-4; a possible D gene is TRBD1 (5 bases). V was pared by 4 bases and J by 0 bases, with 9 bases between. CDR1 and CDR2 (germline): ENHRY, SYGVKD. CDR3 length equals 15 residues. This CDR3 reads CAISGGKSTNEKLFF. CDR3 coding DNA: TGTGCCATCAGTGGGGGCAAGTCAACTAATGAAAAACTGTTTTTT.

The V and J genes are TRBV20-1 and TRBJ2-3; the match to TRBD2 covers 8 bases. Trimming cost V 2 bases and J 3 bases; bases outside gene matches: 7. Germline V CDR1 and CDR2: DFQATT, SNEGSKA (reference sequence). The CDR3 consists of 15 residues. In DNA, the CDR3 is TGCAGTGCTAGACTCGGCGGGGGGACGACAGATACGCAGTATTTT. Translated: CSARLGGGTTDTQYF.

The chain couples TRBV7-9 to TRBJ2-7; D might be TRBD2 (6 bases). The germline CDR1 and CDR2 sequences are SEHNR and FQNEAQ (reference sequence). Trimming took off 1 base at V and 4 bases at J, with 11 bases between the two ends. The CDR3 is 14 residues long. The CDR3 DNA follows: TGTGCCAGCAGCTTAGGCGGGACTCTGTACGAGCAGTACTTC. It specifies CASSLGGTLYEQYF.

This clonotype has a count of ten or more. The V call is TRBV11-2, the J call TRBJ1-2; no definite D call. This CDR3 is built from 16 residues. The germline gives CDR1 SGHAT, CDR2 FQNNGV. Trimming removed 0 bases from V and 0 bases from J, with 11 bases in between. CDR3 residues: CASSLDNEEANYGYTF. CDR3 nucleotides: TGTGCCAGCAGCTTAGATAACGAGGAAGCTAACTATGGCTACACCTTC.

This clonotype was picked up many times. The V and J genes are TRBV7-2 and TRBJ1-1, with D possibly TRBD1 on 5 matching bases. Germline loops: CDR1 SGHTA, CDR2 FQGNSA. The CDR3 spans 14 residues. Trimming took 3 bases from V and 3 from J, leaving 11 bases between them. Here the CDR3 DNA reads TGTGCCAGCAGCTTTAGTGGGGGACACACTGAAGCTTTCTTT. Protein product: CASSFSGGHTEAFF.

DNA for the CDR3: TGCACTAGCTCCGAGGGTAAGGGGTCTGAAGCTTTCTTT. Encoded protein: CTSSEGKGSEAFF. The gene calls are TRBV29-1 and TRBJ1-1, with TRBD1 as a possible D gene (5 bases). Germline CDR1 SQVTM, CDR2 ANQGSEA. This CDR3 is built from 13 residues. Supplemented by reference TRBV29-1 and TRBJ1-1, the full variable domain reads SAVISQKPSRDICQRGTSLTIQCQVDSQVTMMFWYRQQPGQSLTLIATANQGSEATYESGFVIDKFPISRPNLTFSTLTVSNMSPEDSSIYLCTSSEGKGSEAFFGQGTRLTVV.

The genes are TRBV6-5 and TRBJ1-1, with D tentatively TRBD1 (6 bases). Germline-derived CDR1 and CDR2 are MNHEY and SVGAGI. V shed 5 bases and J shed 1 base, with 11 bases lying between them. The CDR3 runs 14 residues. Here the CDR3 DNA reads TGTGCCAGCAGTCCGACAGGACCGAACACTGAAGCTTTCTTT. Encoded protein: CASSPTGPNTEAFF.

The chain carries TRBV29-1 and TRBJ1-1; D is ambiguous. CDR1 is SQVTM and CDR2 is ANQGSEA in the germline V gene. Trimming took off 1 base at V and 2 bases at J, with 8 bases between the two ends. The CDR3 runs to 13 residues. CDR3 nucleotides: TGCAGCGTTGAAGGGGTCTTAAACACTGAAGCTTTCTTT. The encoded protein is CSVEGVLNTEAFF.

The J gene is TRBJ1-4, the V gene TRBV29-1, with D perhaps TRBD1 (5 bases). Germline CDR1 and CDR2: SQVTM and ANQGSEA. Between the trimmed V and J ends, which lost 4 bases and 8 bases, there was a span of 14 bases. The CDR3 is 13 residues long. The CDR3 sequence is CSVGGAGQEKLFF. CDR3 in DNA: TGCAGCGTTGGTGGGGCAGGCCAAGAAAAACTGTTTTTT.

For this clonotype: The conserved phenylalanine or tryptophan normally closing the CDR3 is absent here, so this likely arose from a read error. This CDR3 reads CASSFGVQETQYL. Here the CDR3 DNA reads TGTGCCAGCAGCTTCGGCGTACAAGAGACCCAGTACCTC. J is TRBJ2-5 and V is TRBV5-4; D unclear. This CDR3 is 13 amino acids long. Germline V gene lookup returns CDR1 SGHNT and CDR2 YYREEE (reference sequence). V lost 2 bases, J lost 2 bases, and 7 bases lay in between.